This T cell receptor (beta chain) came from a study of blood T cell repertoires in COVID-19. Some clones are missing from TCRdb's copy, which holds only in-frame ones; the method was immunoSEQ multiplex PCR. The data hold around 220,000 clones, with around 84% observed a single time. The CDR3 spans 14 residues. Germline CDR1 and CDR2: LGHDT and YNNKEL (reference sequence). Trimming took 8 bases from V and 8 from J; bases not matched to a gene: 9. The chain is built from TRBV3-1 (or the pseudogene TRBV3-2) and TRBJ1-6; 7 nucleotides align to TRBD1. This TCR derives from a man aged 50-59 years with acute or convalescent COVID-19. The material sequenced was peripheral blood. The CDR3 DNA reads TGTGCCAGCTCCCCAAGGGGGCGGGATTCACCCCTCCACTTT. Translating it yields CASSPRGRDSPLHF.